The 15 T cell receptor beta chains reported below all come from one sample, sequenced in a study of blood T cells in healthy people across ages. For the second PCR, which ran for about 6 to 11 cycles, a sample-barcoded 5' primer and a J-beta primer mix were used. Using its own MiXCR run on the 5' RACE reads, TCRdb lists one record per CDR3 protein. The sample has 850,000 to 950,000 distinct CDR3 sequences; about 30% are singletons. Sample: blood. These receptors all stem from a woman of 80 years or more in good health.

Only a few counts were recorded for this clonotype. The V and J genes are TRBV28 and TRBJ1-4; D gene unclear. Deletions cut 6 bases from V and 5 bases from J, with 13 bases between. This CDR3 has 14 amino acids. CDR1 is MDHEN and CDR2 is SYDVKM in the germline V gene. The CDR3 sequence is CASSIPQGNEKLFF. The CDR3 DNA reads as TGTGCCAGCAGCATACCCCAAGGAAATGAAAAACTGTTTTTT.

This chain links TRBV6-6 with TRBJ2-2; D remains unclear. V shed 6 bases and J shed 0 bases, with 5 bases lying between them. The germline CDR1 and CDR2 sequences are MNHNY and SVGAGI (reference sequence). The CDR3 sequence is 13 residues long. In DNA, the CDR3 is TGTGCCAGCAGATGGGCGAACACCGGGGAGCTGTTTTTT. Translated, it gives CASRWANTGELFF.

The chain joins TRBV7-6 to TRBJ1-5; D unclear. CDR3 length equals 13 residues. V was shortened by 4 bases and J by 4 bases, with 8 bases between the two germline ends. The V gene's germline CDR1 is SGHVS and CDR2 FNYEAQ. The CDR3: CASSYERNQPQHF. In nucleotides, the CDR3 is TGTGCCAGCAGCTATGAGAGAAATCAGCCCCAGCATTTT.

Points on this clonotype: This may arise from a read error, as a much more abundant clone is one base away. The chain combines TRBV4-3 with TRBJ1-1; the D gene is possibly TRBD1 (5 bases). Per the germline V gene, CDR1 is LGHNA and CDR2 is YSLEER. The CDR3 covers 13 residues. The CDR3 region is CTSSQGWGTEAFF. Written as DNA, the CDR3 is TGCACCAGCAGCCAAGGATGGGGGACTGAAGCTTTCTTT.

This clonotype was recorded a few times. As DNA, the CDR3 is TGTGCCAGCAGCTTAGATCCTTGGTCCCGAAGGAACACCGGGGAGCTGTTTTTT. Translating it yields CASSLDPWSRRNTGELFF. V is TRBV7-2 and J is TRBJ2-2; D unresolved. The germline gives CDR1 SGHTA, CDR2 FQGNSA. The CDR3 spans 18 residues. V lost 1 base, J lost 1 base, and 16 bases lay in between.

A word on this clonotype: This may come from a read error, since a much larger clone is one base off. V is TRBV27 and J is TRBJ1-2, with D perhaps TRBD1 (5 bases). Germline CDR1 and CDR2: MNHEY and SMNVEV (reference sequence). Trimming removed 6 bases at V and 2 bases at J, with 10 bases between. The CDR3 has 13 amino acids. The CDR3 region is CASRRGRNYGYTF. The CDR3 coding sequence is TGTGCCAGCAGAAGGGGACGGAACTATGGCTACACCTTC.

J is TRBJ2-7 and V is TRBV6-7, with D unclear. TRBV6-7 is filed as an ORF, its function uncertain. The CDR3 loop spans 14 amino acids. Trimming left V 7 bases short and J 3 bases short, with 16 bases between. The CDR3 coding sequence is TGTGCCAGCACCGAATGGCGCACCTACTACGAGCAGTACTTC. Translated: CASTEWRTYYEQYF.

This clonotype appeared many times. CDR3 in amino acids: CSVGEVFNEQFF. In DNA form, the CDR3 reads TGCAGCGTTGGAGAAGTCTTTAATGAGCAGTTCTTC. This chain connects TRBV29-1 to TRBJ2-1; no reliable D call. The CDR3 consists of 12 residues. In germline, CDR1 is SQVTM, CDR2 ANQGSEA. The ends were cut back, 4 bases at V and 7 bases at J, with 11 bases in the middle.

This clonotype was recorded many times. The V gene is TRBV28, the J gene TRBJ2-5; 12 bases fit TRBD1. The CDR3 has 15 residues. With 8 bases clipped from V and 3 bases from J, the junction kept 7 bases outside the gene matches. Germline V CDR1 and CDR2: MDHEN, SYDVKM. The CDR3 sequence is CASAGTGGSEETQYF. Written as DNA, the CDR3 is TGTGCCAGCGCTGGGACAGGGGGCTCTGAAGAGACCCAGTACTTC.

Only a few counts were recorded for this clonotype. This chain links TRBV5-1 with TRBJ1-4; D is unclear. The germline V gene encodes CDR1 SGHRS and CDR2 YFSETQ. Trimming cost V 6 bases and J 8 bases, with 14 bases left between them. This CDR3 has 13 residues. The CDR3 sequence: CASKRREGEKLFF. In DNA form, the CDR3 reads TGCGCCAGCAAGAGGCGGGAGGGAGAAAAACTGTTTTTT.

This clonotype was counted ten times or more. The V gene is TRBV20-1, the J gene TRBJ1-2; D ambiguous. This CDR3 comprises 13 residues. Germline V gene sequence: CDR1 DFQATT, CDR2 SNEGSKA (reference sequence). Trimming removed 3 bases from V and 7 bases from J, with 15 bases in between. The CDR3 DNA follows: TGCAGTGCTAGTTCGTCTGACTTGGGTGGCTACACCTTC. This encodes CSASSSDLGGYTF.

This clonotype has a handful of counts. The chain couples TRBV10-1 to TRBJ2-2; D is unclear. This CDR3 has 13 amino acids. V dropped 4 bases and J dropped 5 bases, with 8 bases sitting between them. The germline CDR1 and CDR2 sequences are WNHNN and SYGVQD (reference sequence). CDR3 in amino acids: CASSAEKTGELFF. Written as DNA, the CDR3 is TGCGCCAGCAGTGCTGAGAAAACCGGGGAGCTGTTTTTT.

This clonotype was recorded at least ten times. V usage is TRBV6-2 or TRBV6-3 and J usage is TRBJ2-5; D might be TRBD2 (7 bases). The CDR3 has 14 amino acids. The V gene lost 2 bases and the J gene lost 6 bases, with 13 bases spanning the gap. Germline CDR1 MNHEY, CDR2 SVGEGT. CDR3 nucleotides: TGTGCCAGCAGTTACGGGGGGGCCTCGCAGACCCAGTACTTC. Translating gives CASSYGGASQTQYF.

This chain links TRBV21-1 with TRBJ2-3. TRBV21-1 is classified as a pseudogene. The CDR3 contains 18 residues. DNA for the CDR3: TGTGCCAGCAGCAAATCGATGGTGCCCAATGGGAGCACAGATACGCAGTATTTT. Protein product: CASSKSMVPNGSTDTQYF.

This clonotype was picked up many times. The genes are TRBV5-1 and TRBJ2-1, with D possibly TRBD1 on 5 matching bases. CDR1 and CDR2 (germline): SGHRS, YFSETQ. CDR3 length equals 14 residues. The V end was cut by 4 bases, the J end by 0 bases, with 8 bases between. CDR3 region: CASSVDSSYNEQFF. The CDR3 region has the DNA TGCGCCAGCAGCGTCGACAGCTCCTACAATGAGCAGTTCTTC.